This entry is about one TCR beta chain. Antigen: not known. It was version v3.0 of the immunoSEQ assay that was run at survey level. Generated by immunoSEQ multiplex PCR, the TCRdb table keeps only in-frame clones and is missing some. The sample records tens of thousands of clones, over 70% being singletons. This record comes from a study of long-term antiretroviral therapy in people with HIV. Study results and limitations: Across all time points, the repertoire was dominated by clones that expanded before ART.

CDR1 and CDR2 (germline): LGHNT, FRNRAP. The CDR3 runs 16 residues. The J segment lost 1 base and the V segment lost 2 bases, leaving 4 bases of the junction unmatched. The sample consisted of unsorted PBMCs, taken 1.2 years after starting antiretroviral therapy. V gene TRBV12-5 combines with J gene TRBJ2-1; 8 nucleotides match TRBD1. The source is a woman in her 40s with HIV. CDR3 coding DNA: TGTGCTAGTGGTTTGCCGGGACAGGTGTCCTACAATGAGCAGTTCTTC. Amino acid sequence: CASGLPGQVSYNEQFF.